This TCR beta chain was recorded in a study of blood T cell repertoires in COVID-19. The CDR3 contains 14 residues. V lost 2 bases, J lost 3 bases, and 11 bases lay in between. Germline V gene data show CDR1 as SGHAT and CDR2 as FQNNGV. Profiled with immunoSEQ multiplex PCR; TCRdb holds only in-frame clones, not every one. Among about 430,000 clones listed, around nine tenths were seen once. The sequence came from a woman aged 18-35 years who had been exposed to COVID-19. This rearrangement joins TRBV11-2 to TRBJ2-7, with D possibly matching TRBD2 (6 bases). Material for sequencing was PBMCs or T cells enriched from blood (not recorded which). The CDR3 sequence is CASSLTDGSYEQYF. Written as DNA, the CDR3 is TGTGCCAGCAGCTTAACGGACGGGAGCTACGAGCAGTACTTC.